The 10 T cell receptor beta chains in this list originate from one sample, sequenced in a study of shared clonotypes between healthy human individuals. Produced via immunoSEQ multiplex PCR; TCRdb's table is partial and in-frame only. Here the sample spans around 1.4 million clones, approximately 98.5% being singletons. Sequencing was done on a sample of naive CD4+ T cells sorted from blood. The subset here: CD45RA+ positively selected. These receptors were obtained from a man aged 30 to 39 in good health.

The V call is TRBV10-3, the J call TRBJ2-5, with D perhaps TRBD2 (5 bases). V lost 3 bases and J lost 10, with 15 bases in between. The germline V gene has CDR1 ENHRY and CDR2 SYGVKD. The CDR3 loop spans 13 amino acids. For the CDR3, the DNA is TGTGCCATCAGTGATGGAGGCCTAATGGTCCAGTACTTC. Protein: CAISDGGLMVQYF.

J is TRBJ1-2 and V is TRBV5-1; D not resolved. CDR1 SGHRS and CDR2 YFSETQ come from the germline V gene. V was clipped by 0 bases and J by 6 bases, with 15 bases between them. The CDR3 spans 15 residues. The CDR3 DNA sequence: TGCGCCAGCAGCTTGGTTGGGGAGCGGGTCAATGGCTACACCTTC. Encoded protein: CASSLVGERVNGYTF.

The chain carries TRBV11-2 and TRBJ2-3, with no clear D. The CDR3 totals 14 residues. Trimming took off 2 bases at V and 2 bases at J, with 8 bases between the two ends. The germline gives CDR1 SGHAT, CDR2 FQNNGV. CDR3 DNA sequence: TGTGCCAGCAGCTTAAGGCTACCCACAGATACGCAGTATTTT. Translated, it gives CASSLRLPTDTQYF. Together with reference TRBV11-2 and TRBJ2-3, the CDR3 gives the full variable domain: EAGVAQSPRYKIIEKRQSVAFWCNPISGHATLYWYQQILGQGPKLLIQFQNNGVVDDSQLPKDRFSAERLKGVDSTLKIQPAKLEDSAVYLCASSLRLPTDTQYFGPGTRLTVL.

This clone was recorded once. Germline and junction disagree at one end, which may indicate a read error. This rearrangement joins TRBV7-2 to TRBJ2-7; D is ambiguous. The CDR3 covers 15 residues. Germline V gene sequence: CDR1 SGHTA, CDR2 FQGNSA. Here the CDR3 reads CASSLARGPSDEQYF. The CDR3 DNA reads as TGTGCCAGCAGCTTAGCGCGTGGCCCCTCCGACGAGCAGTACTTC.

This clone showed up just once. CDR3 amino acids: CASSQRPRTGLAGIGDDNEQFF. The CDR3 nucleotides read TGCGCCAGCAGCCAAAGGCCTCGAACGGGACTAGCGGGAATAGGGGACGACAATGAGCAGTTCTTC. V and J are TRBV4-3 and TRBJ2-1, with 13 bases identical to TRBD2. Per germline, CDR1 LGHNA and CDR2 YSLEER. The CDR3 length is 22 residues. Losses at the gene ends were 2 bases for V and 5 bases for J; bases not matched to a gene: 21.

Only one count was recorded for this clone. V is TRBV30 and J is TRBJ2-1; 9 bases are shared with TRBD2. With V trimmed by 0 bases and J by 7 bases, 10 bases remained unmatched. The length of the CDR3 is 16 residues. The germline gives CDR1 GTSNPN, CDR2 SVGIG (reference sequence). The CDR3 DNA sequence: TGTGCCTGGAGTGTACAAGGGGGGACTAGCCGGAATGAGCAGTTCTTC. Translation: CAWSVQGGTSRNEQFF.

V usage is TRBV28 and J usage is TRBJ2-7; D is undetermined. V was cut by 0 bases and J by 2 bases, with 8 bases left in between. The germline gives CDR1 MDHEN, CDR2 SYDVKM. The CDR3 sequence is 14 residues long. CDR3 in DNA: TGTGCCAGCAGTTTATGGGACCTTCCCTACGAGCAGTACTTC. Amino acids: CASSLWDLPYEQYF.

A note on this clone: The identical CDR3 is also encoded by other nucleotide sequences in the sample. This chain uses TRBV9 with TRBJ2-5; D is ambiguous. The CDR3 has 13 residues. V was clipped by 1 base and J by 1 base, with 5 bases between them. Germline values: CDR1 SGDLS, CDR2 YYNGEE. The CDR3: CASSVSSQETQYF. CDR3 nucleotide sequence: TGTGCCAGCAGCGTATCAAGCCAAGAGACCCAGTACTTC.

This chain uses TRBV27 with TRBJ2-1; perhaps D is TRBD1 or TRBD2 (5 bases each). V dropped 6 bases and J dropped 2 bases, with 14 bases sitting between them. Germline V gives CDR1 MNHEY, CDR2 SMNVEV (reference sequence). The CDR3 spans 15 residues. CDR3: CASSPGQGPYNEQFF. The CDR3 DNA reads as TGTGCCAGCAGCCCCGGCCAGGGACCCTACAATGAGCAGTTCTTC.

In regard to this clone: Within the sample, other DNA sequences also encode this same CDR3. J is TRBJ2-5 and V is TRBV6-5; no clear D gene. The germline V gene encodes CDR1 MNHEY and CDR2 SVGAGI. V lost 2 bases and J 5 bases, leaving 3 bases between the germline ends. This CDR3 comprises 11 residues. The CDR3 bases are TGTGCCAGCAGTTACCGCGAGACCCAGTACTTC. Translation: CASSYRETQYF.